These 9 T cell receptor beta chains came from one sample sequenced in a study of blood T cells in healthy people across ages. PCR was performed a second time for about 7 to 11 cycles using a sample-barcoded 5' primer and a J-beta primer mix. TCRdb re-called the 5' RACE reads with MiXCR, one entry per CDR3 protein. The sample lists 1.5 million to 2 million distinct CDR3 sequences; approximately 39% were seen once. The specimen was blood. These receptors were obtained from a human donor in good health.

The chain employs TRBV29-1 and TRBJ2-3; 7 bases agree with TRBD2. V dropped 0 bases and J dropped 2; count of bases not matched to a gene: 8. The germline V gene encodes CDR1 SQVTM and CDR2 ANQGSEA. The CDR3 spans 16 residues. The chain's CDR3 is CSVEDPAGCYTDTQYF. The CDR3 nucleotides are TGCAGCGTTGAAGATCCAGCGGGGTGTTACACAGATACGCAGTATTTT.

The rearrangement links TRBV7-8 to TRBJ2-1; 8 positions agree with TRBD2. CDR3 length equals 16 residues. Germline CDR1 is SGHVS and CDR2 is FQNEAQ. The V gene end was trimmed by 1 base and the J gene end by 3 bases; junction bases not matched to a gene: 5. The CDR3 spells CASSLEQRGLYNEQFF. CDR3 nucleotide sequence: TGTGCCAGCAGCTTAGAGCAGCGGGGGCTCTACAATGAGCAGTTCTTC.

The count of this clonotype is one. J is TRBJ2-1 and V is TRBV25-1, with D perhaps being TRBD1 or TRBD2 (6 bases each). Deletions cut 8 bases from V and 2 bases from J, with 16 bases between. CDR3 length equals 15 residues. Germline V gene sequence: CDR1 MGHDK, CDR2 SYGVNS. CDR3 protein: CASRARGRPYNEQFF. CDR3 in DNA: TGTGCCAGCCGTGCCCGGGGGCGACCCTACAATGAGCAGTTCTTC.

The chain couples TRBV20-1 to TRBJ1-5; TRBD1 matches 9 bases. V gave up 5 bases and J gave up 3 bases; unmatched junction bases: 14. Germline lookup yields CDR1 DFQATT and CDR2 SNEGSKA (reference sequence). The CDR3 length is 17 residues. DNA for the CDR3: TGCAGTGCTGTCAAGACAGGGGGTGGTTTGCACAATCAGCCCCAGCATTTT. Translating it yields CSAVKTGGGLHNQPQHF.

This chain uses TRBV7-2 with TRBJ2-7; no clear D. The CDR3 extends over 15 amino acids. The V and J ends lost 3 bases and 7 bases respectively, with 19 bases between them. Germline V gene sequence: CDR1 SGHTA, CDR2 FQGNSA. DNA for the CDR3: TGTGCCAGCAGCTTCCAATACGCCCGGAAAGGAGAGCAGTACTTC. Translating it yields CASSFQYARKGEQYF.

The chain uses TRBV12-3 or TRBV12-4 and TRBJ2-5; 7 nucleotides line up with TRBD2. The tail of the sequence fits TRBJ2-1 better, so the J call may be wrong. CDR3 length: 13 amino acids. The CDR3, as DNA: TGTGCCAGCAGTCGGGGGGAGGGAGAGACCCAGTTCTTC. This encodes CASSRGEGETQFF.

This clonotype was recorded a few times. The V and J genes are TRBV6-2 or TRBV6-3 and TRBJ2-7; D gene uncertain. This CDR3 is built from 13 residues. V shed 7 bases and J shed 0 bases, with 10 bases lying between them. Germline V gene sequence: CDR1 MNHEY, CDR2 SVGEGT. The CDR3 region has the DNA TGTGCCAGCAAAAGTATGTTCTCCTACGAGCAGTACTTC. As protein: CASKSMFSYEQYF.

This clonotype was seen more than once but under ten times. This chain connects TRBV6-5 to TRBJ1-1; D call uncertain. CDR1 is MNHEY, CDR2 SVGAGI, per germline. Trimming took off 1 base at V and 1 base at J, with 10 bases between the two ends. The CDR3 totals 15 residues. The CDR3 sequence is CASSYLSGRNTEAFF. Written as DNA, the CDR3 is TGTGCCAGCAGTTACTTATCCGGTCGGAACACTGAAGCTTTCTTT.

This clonotype has just a few counts. The junction departs from germline at one end; a sequencing error may be responsible. This sequence joins TRBV7-7 and TRBJ2-5; the match to TRBD2 covers 15 bases. Germline-derived CDR1 and CDR2 are SSHAT and FNYEAQ (reference sequence). CDR3 length: 16 amino acids. The CDR3 DNA is TGTGCTAGCAGCAAGGGACTAGCGGGGGGCCAAGAGACCCAGTACTTC. Translation: CASSKGLAGGQETQYF.